These T cell receptor beta chains were read from a single sample in a study of blood T cell repertoires in COVID-19. Method: immunoSEQ multiplex PCR; TCRdb's copy keeps in-frame clones and lacks some. The sample lists around 440,000 clones, about 87% occurring once. The sequenced material came from peripheral blood. These receptors all come from a woman aged 45-65 years with COVID-19, enrolled during active disease. Both conserved end residues are part of each CDR3. A D gene is named only where the DNA matches it firmly. A clone size is listed for some rows: how often the clone was seen (once, few, many), or a class if it is expanded.

abundance: once; v_gene: TRBV11-1; d_gene: -; j_gene: TRBJ2-1; CDR3aa: CASSRDSSYNEQFF; CDR3nt: TGTGCCAGCAGCCGCGACAGCTCCTACAATGAGCAGTTCTTC
abundance: -; v_gene: TRBV3-1/TRBV3-2; d_gene: TRBD2; j_gene: TRBJ2-1; CDR3aa: CASRLAGGPYNEQFF; CDR3nt: TGTGCCAGCAGGCTAGCGGGGGGGCCTTACAATGAGCAGTTCTTC
abundance: once; v_gene: TRBV28; d_gene: -; j_gene: TRBJ1-1; CDR3aa: CASSLPYGGSGEAFF; CDR3nt: TGTGCCAGCAGTTTACCTTATGGAGGGTCGGGTGAAGCTTTCTTT
abundance: -; v_gene: TRBV9; d_gene: -; j_gene: TRBJ2-5; CDR3aa: CASSVSSRETQYF; CDR3nt: TGTGCCAGCAGCGTATCTAGCAGAGAGACCCAGTACTTC
abundance: -; v_gene: TRBV2; d_gene: TRBD1; j_gene: TRBJ2-7; CDR3aa: CASSTDRDKSSYEQYF; CDR3nt: TGTGCCAGCAGTACCGACAGGGACAAGTCATCCTACGAGCAGTACTTC
abundance: many; v_gene: TRBV7-8; d_gene: TRBD1; j_gene: TRBJ1-2; CDR3aa: CASSLAGGTGPGYTF; CDR3nt: TGTGCCAGCAGCTTAGCGGGGGGGACAGGGCCCGGCTACACCTTC
abundance: -; v_gene: TRBV4-1; d_gene: TRBD1; j_gene: TRBJ1-1; CDR3aa: CASSRRQGETEAFF; CDR3nt: TGCGCCAGCAGCCGCCGACAGGGGGAGACTGAAGCTTTCTTT
abundance: -; v_gene: TRBV11-2; d_gene: -; j_gene: TRBJ1-1; CDR3aa: CASSLGPGNAFF; CDR3nt: TGTGCCAGCAGCTTAGGTCCAGGGAATGCTTTCTTT
abundance: -; v_gene: TRBV29-1; d_gene: -; j_gene: TRBJ1-1; CDR3aa: CSSGGGGEAFF; CDR3nt: TGCAGCTCGGGGGGAGGGGGTGAAGCTTTCTTT
abundance: -; v_gene: TRBV13; d_gene: TRBD1; j_gene: TRBJ2-5; CDR3aa: CASSSTGDRGQYF; CDR3nt: TGTGCCAGCAGCTCGACAGGGGACCGTGGCCAGTACTTC
abundance: -; v_gene: TRBV29-1; d_gene: TRBD1; j_gene: TRBJ1-1; CDR3aa: CSVGQGSGTEAFF; CDR3nt: TGCAGCGTTGGACAGGGGAGTGGCACTGAAGCTTTCTTT
abundance: -; v_gene: TRBV9; d_gene: TRBD1; j_gene: TRBJ1-1; CDR3aa: CASSVTGAIMNTEAFF; CDR3nt: TGTGCCAGCAGCGTCACAGGGGCCATAATGAACACTGAAGCTTTCTTT
abundance: once; v_gene: TRBV10-1; d_gene: -; j_gene: TRBJ2-2; CDR3aa: CASSDQGFGELFF; CDR3nt: TGCGCCAGCAGTGATCAGGGGTTCGGGGAGCTGTTTTTT
abundance: -; v_gene: TRBV19; d_gene: TRBD2; j_gene: TRBJ2-1; CDR3aa: CASSTHDLAGASYNEQFF; CDR3nt: TGTGCCAGTAGTACTCATGATCTAGCGGGGGCGTCCTACAATGAGCAGTTCTTC
abundance: once; v_gene: TRBV5-1; d_gene: -; j_gene: TRBJ2-2; CDR3aa: CASSLGIGELFF; CDR3nt: TGCGCCAGCAGCTTGGGTATCGGGGAGCTGTTTTTT
abundance: -; v_gene: TRBV5-1; d_gene: -; j_gene: TRBJ1-1; CDR3aa: CASSFNRETEAFF; CDR3nt: TGCGCCAGCAGCTTTAACAGGGAAACTGAAGCTTTCTTT
abundance: -; v_gene: TRBV18; d_gene: -; j_gene: TRBJ1-4; CDR3aa: CASSPDDPLRGEKLFF; CDR3nt: TGTGCCAGCTCACCTGACGATCCTCTAAGGGGTGAAAAACTGTTTTTT
abundance: -; v_gene: TRBV30; d_gene: -; j_gene: TRBJ2-1; CDR3aa: CAWSALGGPDNEQFF; CDR3nt: TGTGCCTGGAGTGCCCTCGGGGGGCCAGACAATGAGCAGTTCTTC
abundance: -; v_gene: TRBV6-5; d_gene: TRBD2; j_gene: TRBJ2-1; CDR3aa: CASSRGGPSNEQFF; CDR3nt: TGTGCCAGCAGTCGCGGGGGGCCCTCCAATGAGCAGTTCTTC
abundance: -; v_gene: TRBV19; d_gene: -; j_gene: TRBJ1-4; CDR3aa: CASSGSDRGNEKLFF; CDR3nt: TGTGCCAGTAGTGGGTCCGACCGGGGTAATGAAAAACTGTTTTTT
abundance: -; v_gene: TRBV7-8; d_gene: -; j_gene: TRBJ1-6; CDR3aa: CASSPKREQLNSPLHF; CDR3nt: TGTGCCAGCAGCCCGAAGCGGGAACAGCTAAATTCACCCCTCCACTTT
abundance: -; v_gene: TRBV18; d_gene: -; j_gene: TRBJ1-1; CDR3aa: CASSPVAGEAFF; CDR3nt: TGTGCCAGCTCACCAGTAGCGGGGGAAGCTTTCTTT
abundance: -; v_gene: TRBV2; d_gene: TRBD2; j_gene: TRBJ2-7; CDR3aa: CASSPYRLAGAGFLDEQYF; CDR3nt: TGTGCCAGCTCCCCATACCGACTAGCGGGGGCAGGGTTCTTAGACGAGCAGTACTTC
abundance: -; v_gene: TRBV25-1; d_gene: TRBD1; j_gene: TRBJ2-6; CDR3aa: CASSEWDRVSGANVLTF; CDR3nt: TGTGCCAGCAGTGAATGGGACAGGGTTTCTGGGGCCAACGTCCTGACTTTC
abundance: -; v_gene: TRBV19; d_gene: TRBD2; j_gene: TRBJ2-1; CDR3aa: CASSIDAGVANEQFF; CDR3nt: TGTGCCAGTAGTATAGATGCGGGGGTCGCGAATGAGCAGTTCTTC
abundance: -; v_gene: TRBV5-5; d_gene: TRBD1; j_gene: TRBJ1-1; CDR3aa: CASSVAWDRGLNTEAFF; CDR3nt: TGTGCCAGCAGCGTGGCCTGGGACAGGGGGCTCAACACTGAAGCTTTCTTT
abundance: -; v_gene: TRBV1; d_gene: -; j_gene: TRBJ2-4; CDR3aa: CTSSLTGLKHIQYF; CDR3nt: TGCACCAGCAGCCTTACGGGACTCAAACACATTCAGTACTTC
abundance: -; v_gene: TRBV2; d_gene: TRBD2; j_gene: TRBJ2-7; CDR3aa: CASSPSGQLPYEQYF; CDR3nt: TGTGCCAGCAGTCCTAGCGGACAACTTCCCTACGAGCAGTACTTC
abundance: -; v_gene: TRBV10-3; d_gene: -; j_gene: TRBJ2-5; CDR3aa: CAISEWGVSSETQYF; CDR3nt: TGTGCCATCAGTGAGTGGGGGGTATCAAGTGAGACCCAGTACTTC